Only a few counts were recorded for the clone carrying this T cell receptor (beta chain). One end of the junction does not line up with germline, which may come from a read error. The data originate from a study of blood T cells in healthy people across ages. It was with a sample-barcoded 5' primer and a J-beta primer mix that a second PCR of about 7 to 12 cycles was run. Every cDNA molecule carried a tag from a template-switch adaptor bearing 12 random nucleotides. In TCRdb, the 5' RACE reads were re-called with MiXCR into one record per CDR3 protein. The sample holds around 1,000,000 distinct CDR3 sequences, around 27% seen once. The sample was also linked to a second study, of T cells of mothers and their children. According to that study: Donation came from a few healthy Caucasian mothers together with their six children. Clones that were microchimeric and persistent were not detected among T cells.

The material sequenced was blood. The receptor was derived from a girl aged 2 to 10 in good health.

CDR3 sequence (DNA): TGTGCCAACAGCCAAGCTTACGGGACAGGGGGCACAGATACGCAGTATTTT. Residues: CANSQAYGTGGTDTQYF. The rearrangement joins TRBV4-2 to TRBJ2-3; 10 nucleotides line up with TRBD1. The CDR3 has 17 amino acids. CDR1 and CDR2 (germline): LGHNA, YNFKEQ.